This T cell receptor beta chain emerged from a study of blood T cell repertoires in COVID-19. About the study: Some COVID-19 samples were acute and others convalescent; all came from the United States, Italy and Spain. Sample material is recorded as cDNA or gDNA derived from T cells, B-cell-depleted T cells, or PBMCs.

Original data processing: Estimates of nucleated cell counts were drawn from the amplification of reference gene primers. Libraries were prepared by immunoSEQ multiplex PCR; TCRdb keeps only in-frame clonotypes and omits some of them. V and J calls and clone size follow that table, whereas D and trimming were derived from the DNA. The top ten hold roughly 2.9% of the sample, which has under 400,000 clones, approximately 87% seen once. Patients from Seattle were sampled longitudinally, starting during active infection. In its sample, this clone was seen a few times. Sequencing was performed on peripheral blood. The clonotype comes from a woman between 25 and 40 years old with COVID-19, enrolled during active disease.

CDR3 bases: TGTGCCAGCTCACCAGGACAGACTGAAGCTTTCTTT. Protein product: CASSPGQTEAFF. V is TRBV18 and J is TRBJ1-1; TRBD1 is a possible D gene (6 bases). This CDR3 comprises 12 residues. Germline-derived CDR1 and CDR2 are KGHSH and LQKENI. The germline V and J ends were trimmed by 2 bases and 5 bases, with 6 bases remaining between them.